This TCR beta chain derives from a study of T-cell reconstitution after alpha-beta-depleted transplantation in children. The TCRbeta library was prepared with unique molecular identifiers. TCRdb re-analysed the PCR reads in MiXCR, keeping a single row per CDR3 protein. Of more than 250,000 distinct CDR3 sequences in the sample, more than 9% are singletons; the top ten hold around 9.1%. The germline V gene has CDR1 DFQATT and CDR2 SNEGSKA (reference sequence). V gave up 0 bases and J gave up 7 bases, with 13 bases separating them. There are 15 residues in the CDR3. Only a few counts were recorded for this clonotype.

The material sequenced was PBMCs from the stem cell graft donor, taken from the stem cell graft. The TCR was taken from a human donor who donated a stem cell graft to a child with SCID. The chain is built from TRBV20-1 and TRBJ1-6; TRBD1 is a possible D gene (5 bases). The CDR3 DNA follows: TGCAGTGCTAGAGATAGGCACAGGCAAAATTCACCCCTCCACTTT. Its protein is CSARDRHRQNSPLHF.